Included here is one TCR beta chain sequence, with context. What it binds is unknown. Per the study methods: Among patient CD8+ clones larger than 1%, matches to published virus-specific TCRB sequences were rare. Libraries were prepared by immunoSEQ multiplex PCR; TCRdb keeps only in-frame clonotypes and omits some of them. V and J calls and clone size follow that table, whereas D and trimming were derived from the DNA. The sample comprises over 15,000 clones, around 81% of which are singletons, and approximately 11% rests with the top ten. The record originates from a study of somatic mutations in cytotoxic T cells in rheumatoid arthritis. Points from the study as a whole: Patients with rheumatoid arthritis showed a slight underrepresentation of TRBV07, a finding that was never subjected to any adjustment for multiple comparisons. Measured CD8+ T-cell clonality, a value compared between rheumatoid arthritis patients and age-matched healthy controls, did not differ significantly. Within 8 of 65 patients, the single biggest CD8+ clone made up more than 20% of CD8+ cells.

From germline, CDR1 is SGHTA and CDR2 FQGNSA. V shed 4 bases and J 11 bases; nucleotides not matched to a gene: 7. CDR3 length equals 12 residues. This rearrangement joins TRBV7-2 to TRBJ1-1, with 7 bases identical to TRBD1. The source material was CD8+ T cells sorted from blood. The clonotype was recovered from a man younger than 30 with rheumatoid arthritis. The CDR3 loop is CASSSDRLVAFF. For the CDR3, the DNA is TGTGCCAGCAGCTCGGACAGGCTTGTGGCTTTCTTT.